The 31 T cell receptor beta chains listed next were all sequenced from one sample in a study of blood T cell repertoires in COVID-19 (TCRdb year 2020). The protocol used for the library was the immunoSEQ multiplex PCR assay. TCRdb took over this immuneACCESS table, retaining in-frame rearrangements with V and J assigned. Such tables are incomplete; in checked studies, under half of the missing clones stem from an unresolved V gene, and the remainder is unexplained. Present in this sample are some 380,000 clones, roughly four fifths of which were seen just once. Around 1% of the sample is held by the ten biggest clonotypes. The specimen was peripheral blood. The receptors derive from a human donor with acute or convalescent COVID-19. The donor label of this sample is uncertain.

As for this clone: Different DNA sequences within this sample yield the same CDR3. V gene TRBV7-9 combines with J gene TRBJ1-2, with 8 positions matching TRBD1. Unmatched junction bases numbered 10, after V lost 5 bases and J lost 2 bases. Germline V gives CDR1 SEHNR, CDR2 FQNEAQ (reference sequence). This CDR3 has 16 residues. The CDR3 spells CASSPGGSAGNYGYTF. The DNA for the CDR3 is TGTGCCAGCAGCCCAGGGGGCTCTGCCGGGAACTATGGCTACACCTTC.

The chain recombines TRBV11-2 with TRBJ2-7; no reliable D call. Per the germline V gene, CDR1 is SGHAT and CDR2 is FQNNGV. The V end lost 1 base, the J end lost 6 bases, and 7 bases lay between the germline ends. This CDR3 spans 12 amino acids. CDR3 loop: CASSLVTSEQYF. The CDR3 DNA is TGTGCCAGCAGCTTAGTAACCAGCGAGCAGTACTTC.

The CDR3 sequence: CASSIRGSEAFF. The CDR3 DNA reads TGTGCCAGTAGTATAAGGGGGTCTGAAGCTTTCTTT. This chain connects TRBV19 to TRBJ1-1; possible D gene TRBD1, 6 bases. The V end lost 2 bases, the J end lost 6 bases, and 7 bases lay between the germline ends. This CDR3 is 12 amino acids long. CDR1 is LNHDA, CDR2 SQIVND, per germline (reference sequence).

For this clone: The sample has other DNA sequences that encode this CDR3 too. The rearrangement joins TRBV28 to TRBJ2-7; TRBD2 matches 12 bases. V shed 5 bases, J shed 2 bases, and the junction held 1 base outside the gene matches. The CDR3 has 14 amino acids. Germline CDR1 MDHEN, CDR2 SYDVKM. The CDR3, as DNA: TGTGCCAGCAGTCTAGCGGGGGGGACCTACGAGCAGTACTTC. As protein: CASSLAGGTYEQYF.

The chain joins TRBV5-6 to TRBJ2-7, with D perhaps matching TRBD1 (6 bases). The V gene lost 0 bases and the J gene lost 3 bases, with 16 bases spanning the gap. This CDR3 has 16 residues. Germline values: CDR1 SGHDT, CDR2 YYEEEE. CDR3 nucleotides: TGTGCCAGCAGCTTGGTCCCTGGACAGCTACACTACGAGCAGTACTTC. Translating gives CASSLVPGQLHYEQYF. Combining the CDR3 with reference TRBV5-6 and TRBJ2-7 gives the whole variable domain DAGVTQSPTHLIKTRGQQVTLRCSPKSGHDTVSWYQQALGQGPQFIFQYYEEEERQRGNFPDRFSGHQFPNYSSELNVNALLLGDSALYLCASSLVPGQLHYEQYFGPGTRLTVT.

The chain combines TRBV28 with TRBJ1-5; 12 bases are a match to TRBD1. The CDR3 covers 15 residues. Germline CDR1 reads MDHEN; CDR2 reads SYDVKM. V was clipped by 3 bases and J by 7 bases; unmatched bases: 4. For the CDR3, the DNA is TGTGCCAGCAGTTTCTCCGGGACAGGGGGCCAGCCCCAGCATTTT. Translated, it gives CASSFSGTGGQPQHF.

This clone was picked up a small number of times. The rearrangement links TRBV6-5 to TRBJ2-7, with 8 bases fitting TRBD1. V lost 4 bases, J lost 2 bases, and 7 bases stayed unmatched. The CDR3 is made up of 15 amino acids. Germline V lookup: CDR1 MNHEY, CDR2 SVGAGI. CDR3 in DNA: TGTGCCAGCAGTTGCCCGACAGGGGCTCCCTACGAGCAGTACTTC. Encoded protein: CASSCPTGAPYEQYF.

The chain couples TRBV25-1 to TRBJ2-1; 8 bases align to TRBD2. After removal of 4 bases from V and 4 bases from J, the junction contained 12 bases not matched to a gene. Per germline, CDR1 MGHDK and CDR2 SYGVNS. The CDR3 totals 17 residues. CDR3 nucleotide sequence: TGTGCCAGCAGTGCCCTCTTACTAGCGGAGGATTACAATGAGCAGTTCTTC. It translates to CASSALLLAEDYNEQFF.

The rearrangement links TRBV30 to TRBJ1-2, with 7 bases lining up with TRBD1. Germline values: CDR1 GTSNPN, CDR2 SVGIG (reference sequence). The CDR3 extends over 14 amino acids. J was trimmed by 2 bases and V by 4 bases; bases with no gene match: 7. CDR3 nucleotides: TGTGCCTGGACCCGCCCAGGGGGGAACTATGGCTACACCTTC. This sequence encodes CAWTRPGGNYGYTF.

The V call is TRBV5-1, the J call TRBJ2-5; D is possibly TRBD1 (5 bases). V was cut by 7 bases and J by 2 bases, with 18 bases left in between. The CDR3 spans 15 residues. From germline, CDR1 is SGHRS and CDR2 YFSETQ. CDR3 DNA sequence: TGCGCCAGCCAAAAGCGTCAGGGTCGGCAAGAGACCCAGTACTTC. Protein product: CASQKRQGRQETQYF. Full variable domain (missing parts from reference TRBV5-1 and TRBJ2-5): KAGVTQTPRYLIKTRGQQVTLSCSPISGHRSVSWYQQTPGQGLQFLFEYFSETQRNKGNFPGRFSGRQFSNSRSEMNVSTLELGDSALYLCASQKRQGRQETQYFGPGTRLLVL.

The chain is built from TRBV5-5 and TRBJ2-2; D not certain. Per the germline V gene, CDR1 is SGHKS and CDR2 is YYEKEE (reference sequence). The V end was cut by 6 bases, the J end by 1 base, with 19 bases between. The CDR3 has 17 residues. CDR3 sequence reads: CASTLLPFIGNTGELFF. CDR3 bases: TGTGCCAGCACCCTACTCCCGTTTATCGGGAACACCGGGGAGCTGTTTTTT.

The genes are TRBV25-1 and TRBJ2-6; D call uncertain. The CDR3 is made up of 15 amino acids. Germline V lookup: CDR1 MGHDK, CDR2 SYGVNS. The germline V and J ends were trimmed by 1 base and 0 bases, with 4 bases remaining between them. The CDR3 loop reads CASSESGSGANVLTF. The CDR3 DNA sequence: TGTGCCAGCAGTGAATCCGGCTCTGGGGCCAACGTCCTGACTTTC.

The chain joins TRBV6-2 or TRBV6-3 to TRBJ2-1, with D tentatively TRBD2 (6 bases). The CDR3 is made up of 12 amino acids. Germline-derived CDR1 and CDR2 are MNHEY and SVGEGT. V lost 2 bases, J lost 10 bases, and 9 bases lay in between. CDR3 nucleotides: TGTGCCAGCAGTTACCCGGGAGTAGAGCAGTTCTTC. Amino acid sequence: CASSYPGVEQFF.

The DNA of the CDR3 is TGTGCCAGCAGTCCACGCTGGGGGGGGATCCCGACTCAGCCCCAGCATTTT. It translates to CASSPRWGGIPTQPQHF. The chain recombines TRBV28 with TRBJ1-5; TRBD1 is a possible D gene (5 bases). Trimming stripped 5 bases from V and 6 bases from J, with 23 bases between. This CDR3 has 17 amino acids. CDR1 is MDHEN, CDR2 SYDVKM, per germline.

This sequence joins TRBV5-5 and TRBJ1-4; tentatively, D is TRBD1 (5 bases). The length of the CDR3 is 16 residues. Germline values: CDR1 SGHKS, CDR2 YYEKEE (reference sequence). V lost 0 bases, J lost 3 bases, and 12 bases lay in between. The CDR3 bases are TGTGCCAGCAGCTTGGGCCATGCGGGGGCTAATGAAAAACTGTTTTTT. Its protein product is CASSLGHAGANEKLFF.

This chain links TRBV30 with TRBJ1-2; a possible D gene is TRBD1 (5 bases). Germline V gene sequence: CDR1 GTSNPN, CDR2 SVGIG (reference sequence). This CDR3 region has 16 residues. With 4 bases removed from V and 3 bases from J, the gap between germline ends came to 21 bases. The DNA for the CDR3 is TGTGCCTGGATGCACGAGGGACTCCGGAGGGACTATGGCTACACCTTC. This gives the protein CAWMHEGLRRDYGYTF.

The J gene is TRBJ1-3, the V gene TRBV2; possible D gene TRBD1, 5 bases. In germline, CDR1 is SNHLY, CDR2 FYNNEI. CDR3 size: 15 residues. Trimming shortened V by 7 bases and J by 7 bases, and 20 bases separated the two germline ends. The CDR3 spells CASTRQTSTSNTIYF. The CDR3 coding sequence is TGTGCCAGCACGAGACAGACAAGTACCTCGAACACCATATATTTT.

This clone was counted a few times. V usage is TRBV3-1 (or the pseudogene TRBV3-2) and J usage is TRBJ2-7, with D tentatively TRBD2 (6 bases). In germline, CDR1 is LGHDT, CDR2 YNNKEL (reference sequence). The CDR3 contains 15 residues. V gave up 0 bases and J gave up 3 bases, with 12 bases separating them. DNA of the CDR3: TGTGCCAGCAGCCAAGACGGGAGCAGCCTCTACGAGCAGTACTTC. Translating gives CASSQDGSSLYEQYF.

V is TRBV23-1 and J is TRBJ1-4; a possible D gene is TRBD1 (5 bases). TRBV23-1 is labeled an ORF, and its function is uncertain. The length of the CDR3 is 15 residues. With 1 base removed from V and 7 bases from J, the gap between germline ends came to 13 bases. CDR3 coding DNA: TGCGCCAGCAGTCAATGGGTGGAGGGGCGTGAAAAACTGTTTTTT. Its protein is CASSQWVEGREKLFF.

The V call is TRBV29-1, the J call TRBJ1-1; 7 nucleotides agree with TRBD1. This CDR3 has 13 residues. The J segment lost 1 base and the V segment lost 7 bases, leaving 6 bases of the junction unmatched. Germline V gene lookup returns CDR1 SQVTM and CDR2 ANQGSEA. This CDR3 reads CSERQGGNTEAFF. The CDR3 bases are TGCAGCGAGCGACAGGGCGGGAACACTGAAGCTTTCTTT.

This clone has only one observation. The V and J genes are TRBV5-1 and TRBJ2-5; D not certain. Looked up from germline, CDR1 is SGHRS and CDR2 is YFSETQ. Trimming removed 3 bases from V and 5 bases from J, with 11 bases in between. The CDR3 loop spans 13 amino acids. Written as DNA, the CDR3 is TGCGCCAGCAGCTGGCGGAAGAGTGAGACCCAGTACTTC. Translating it yields CASSWRKSETQYF.

This clone appeared a single time. The rearrangement uses TRBV4-1 and TRBJ2-7; 8 bases align to TRBD1. Trimming cost V 1 base and J 4 bases; bases outside gene matches: 6. CDR3 length: 15 amino acids. Germline CDR1 and CDR2: MGHRA and YSYEKL. The CDR3 DNA is TGCGCCAGCAGCCAAGTACCGACAGGGGCTTACGAGCAGTACTTC. Amino acid sequence: CASSQVPTGAYEQYF.

The chain links TRBV2 to TRBJ2-7; 9 bases map to TRBD1. The V and J ends lost 1 base and 7 bases, in that order; junction bases with no gene match: 8. This CDR3 region has 15 residues. The germline V gene encodes CDR1 SNHLY and CDR2 FYNNEI. This CDR3 is CASSEGGTGKPEQYF. DNA for the CDR3: TGTGCCAGCAGTGAAGGGGGGACAGGGAAACCAGAGCAGTACTTC. The complete variable domain, with remaining parts taken from reference TRBV2 and TRBJ2-7, reads EPEVTQTPSHQVTQMGQEVILRCVPISNHLYFYWYRQILGQKVEFLVSFYNNEISEKSEIFDDQFSVERPDGSNFTLKIRSTKLEDSAMYFCASSEGGTGKPEQYFGPGTRLTVT.

The rearrangement uses TRBV7-9 and TRBJ1-2, with D perhaps TRBD1 (5 bases). In germline, CDR1 is SEHNR, CDR2 FQNEAQ (reference sequence). The CDR3 loop spans 14 amino acids. The germline V and J ends were trimmed by 1 base and 4 bases, with 10 bases remaining between them. CDR3 in DNA: TGTGCCAGCAGCTTAGTCGACAGCATCTATGGCTACACCTTC. Amino acid sequence: CASSLVDSIYGYTF.

The chain couples TRBV5-5 to TRBJ1-4; weak D call: TRBD1 (5 bases). Germline-derived CDR1 and CDR2 are SGHKS and YYEKEE (reference sequence). This CDR3 comprises 15 residues. Trimming left V 0 bases short and J 6 bases short, with 12 bases between. CDR3 protein: CASSLGPGPDEKLFF. CDR3 nucleotide sequence: TGTGCCAGCAGCTTGGGGCCAGGGCCGGATGAAAAACTGTTTTTT.

As for this clone: Other DNA sequences within the sample encode an identical CDR3. The rearrangement uses TRBV12-3 or TRBV12-4 and TRBJ1-1, with D unclear. The CDR3 sequence is 12 residues long. Deletions cut 5 bases from V and 4 bases from J, with 8 bases between. CDR3 residues: CASSRRVTEAFF. In nucleotides, the CDR3 is TGTGCCAGCAGTCGTCGGGTCACTGAAGCTTTCTTT.

V is TRBV14 and J is TRBJ2-2; 13 bases are shared with TRBD2. J gave up 7 bases and V 2 bases, and 7 bases lay outside the gene matches. This CDR3 region has 17 residues. The germline V gene encodes CDR1 SGHDN and CDR2 FVKESK. DNA for the CDR3: TGTGCCAGCAGCCAATTCCGACTAGCGGGGGGTATCGGGGAGCTGTTTTTT. Translation: CASSQFRLAGGIGELFF.

The gene calls are TRBV6-4 and TRBJ2-5; TRBD1 matches at 11 bases. The CDR3 has 18 amino acids. CDR1 and CDR2 from the germline V gene are MRHNA and SNTAGT. Losses at the gene ends were 7 bases for V and 1 base for J; bases not matched to a gene: 14. The CDR3 DNA is TGTGCCAGCAAGGGACAGGGGGGCGGTGGGATCTGCCAAGAGACCCAGTACTTC. Translated: CASKGQGGGGICQETQYF.

This clone was found a few times. Within the sample, other DNA sequences also encode this same CDR3. The rearrangement joins TRBV28 to TRBJ1-1; D not certain. The CDR3 loop spans 11 amino acids. V dropped 3 bases and J dropped 5 bases, with 4 bases sitting between them. Germline loops: CDR1 MDHEN, CDR2 SYDVKM. CDR3 residues: CASSLRTEAFF. CDR3 DNA: TGTGCCAGCAGTTTGAGGACTGAAGCTTTCTTT.

CDR3 protein: CASSPPGISSYEQYF. CDR3 sequence (DNA): TGCGCCAGCAGTCCGCCGGGGATAAGCTCCTACGAGCAGTACTTC. The rearrangement uses TRBV4-1 and TRBJ2-7, with D tentatively TRBD2 (5 bases). CDR1 and CDR2 from the germline V gene are MGHRA and YSYEKL. This CDR3 has 15 amino acids. V dropped 6 bases and J dropped 0 bases, with 15 bases sitting between them.

This chain uses TRBV30 with TRBJ2-3; TRBD1 matches at 7 bases. This CDR3 contains 12 residues. V shed 2 bases, J shed 11 bases, and the junction held 7 bases outside the gene matches. The germline CDR1 and CDR2 sequences are GTSNPN and SVGIG (reference sequence). The CDR3 here is CAWSLQGPGQYF. The DNA for the CDR3 is TGTGCCTGGAGTCTACAGGGGCCGGGGCAGTATTTT.